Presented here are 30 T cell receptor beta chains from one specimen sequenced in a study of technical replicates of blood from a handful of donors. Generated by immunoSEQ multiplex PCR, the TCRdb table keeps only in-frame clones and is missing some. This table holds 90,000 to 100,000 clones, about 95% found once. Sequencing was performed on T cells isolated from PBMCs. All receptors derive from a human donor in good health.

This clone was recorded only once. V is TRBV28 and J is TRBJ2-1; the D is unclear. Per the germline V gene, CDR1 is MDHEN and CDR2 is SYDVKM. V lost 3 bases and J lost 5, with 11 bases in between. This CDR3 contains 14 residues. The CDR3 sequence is CASSFVLRDNEQFF. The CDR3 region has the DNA TGTGCCAGCAGTTTTGTATTACGAGACAATGAGCAGTTCTTC.

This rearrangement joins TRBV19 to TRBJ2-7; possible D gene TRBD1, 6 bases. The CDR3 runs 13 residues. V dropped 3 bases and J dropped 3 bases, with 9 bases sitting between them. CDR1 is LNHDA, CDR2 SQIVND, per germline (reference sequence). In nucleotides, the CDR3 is TGTGCCAGTAGTATTATAGGGGGCTACGAGCAGTACTTC. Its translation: CASSIIGGYEQYF.

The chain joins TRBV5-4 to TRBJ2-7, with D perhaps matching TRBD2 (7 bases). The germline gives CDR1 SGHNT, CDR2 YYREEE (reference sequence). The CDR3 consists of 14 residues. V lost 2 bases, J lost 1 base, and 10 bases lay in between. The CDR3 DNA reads TGTGCCAGCAGCTTTCGGGGGGCGTCCTACGAGCAGTACTTC. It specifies CASSFRGASYEQYF.

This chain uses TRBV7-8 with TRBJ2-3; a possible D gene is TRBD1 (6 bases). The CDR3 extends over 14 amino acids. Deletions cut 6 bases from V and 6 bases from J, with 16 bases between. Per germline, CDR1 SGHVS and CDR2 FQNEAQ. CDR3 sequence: CASRTRGRPDTQYF. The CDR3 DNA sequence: TGTGCCAGCAGGACAAGGGGGAGACCCGATACGCAGTATTTT.

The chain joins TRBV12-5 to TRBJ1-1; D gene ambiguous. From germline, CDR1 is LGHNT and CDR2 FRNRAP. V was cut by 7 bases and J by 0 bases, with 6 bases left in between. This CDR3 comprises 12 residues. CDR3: CASAGMNTEAFF. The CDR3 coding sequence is TGTGCTAGTGCGGGGATGAACACTGAAGCTTTCTTT. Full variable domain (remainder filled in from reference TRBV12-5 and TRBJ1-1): DARVTQTPRHKVTEMGQEVTMRCQPILGHNTVFWYRQTMMQGLELLAYFRNRAPLDDSGMPKDRFSAEMPDATLATLKIQPSEPRDSAVYFCASAGMNTEAFFGQGTRLTVV.

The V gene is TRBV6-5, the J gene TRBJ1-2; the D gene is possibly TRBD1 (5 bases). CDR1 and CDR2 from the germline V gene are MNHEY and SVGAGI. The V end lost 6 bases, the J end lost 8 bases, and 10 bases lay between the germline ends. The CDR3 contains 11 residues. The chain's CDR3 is CASRGPGGYTF. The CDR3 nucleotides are TGTGCCAGCAGGGGCCCAGGGGGCTACACCTTC.

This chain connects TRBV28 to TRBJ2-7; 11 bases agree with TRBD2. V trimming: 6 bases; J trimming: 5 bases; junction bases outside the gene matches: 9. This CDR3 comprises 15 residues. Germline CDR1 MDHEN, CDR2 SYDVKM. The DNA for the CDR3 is TGTGCCAGCAGACTTCCTAGCGGGGGGTCCCACGAGCAGTACTTC. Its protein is CASRLPSGGSHEQYF.

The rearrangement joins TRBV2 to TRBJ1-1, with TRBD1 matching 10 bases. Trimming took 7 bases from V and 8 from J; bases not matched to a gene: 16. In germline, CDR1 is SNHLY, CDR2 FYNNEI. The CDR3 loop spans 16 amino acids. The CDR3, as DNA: TGTGCCAGCATCCCGGGACAGGGGATAGCCGGGTTAGAAGCTTTCTTT. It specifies CASIPGQGIAGLEAFF. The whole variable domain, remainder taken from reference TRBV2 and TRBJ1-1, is EPEVTQTPSHQVTQMGQEVILRCVPISNHLYFYWYRQILGQKVEFLVSFYNNEISEKSEIFDDQFSVERPDGSNFTLKIRSTKLEDSAMYFCASIPGQGIAGLEAFFGQGTRLTVV.

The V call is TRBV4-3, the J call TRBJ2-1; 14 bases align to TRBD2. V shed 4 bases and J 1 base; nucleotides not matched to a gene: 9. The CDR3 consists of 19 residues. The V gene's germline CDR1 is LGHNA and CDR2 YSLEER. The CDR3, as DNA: TGCGCCAGCAGCCTGGGACTAGCGGGAGATCTTATATCCTACAATGAGCAGTTCTTC. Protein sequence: CASSLGLAGDLISYNEQFF.

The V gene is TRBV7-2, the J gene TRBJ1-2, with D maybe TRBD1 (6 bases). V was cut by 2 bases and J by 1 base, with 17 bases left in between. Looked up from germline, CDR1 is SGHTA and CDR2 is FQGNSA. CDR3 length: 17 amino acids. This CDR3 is CASSLSLEQGVNYGYTF. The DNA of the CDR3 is TGTGCCAGCAGCTTAAGTCTGGAACAGGGAGTTAACTATGGCTACACCTTC.

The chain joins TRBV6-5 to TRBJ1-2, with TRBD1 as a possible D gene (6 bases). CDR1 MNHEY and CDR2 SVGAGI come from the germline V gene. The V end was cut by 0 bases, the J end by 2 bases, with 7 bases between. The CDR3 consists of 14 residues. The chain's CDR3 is CASSYSGHNYGYTF. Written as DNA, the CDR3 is TGTGCCAGCAGTTACTCGGGACACAACTATGGCTACACCTTC.

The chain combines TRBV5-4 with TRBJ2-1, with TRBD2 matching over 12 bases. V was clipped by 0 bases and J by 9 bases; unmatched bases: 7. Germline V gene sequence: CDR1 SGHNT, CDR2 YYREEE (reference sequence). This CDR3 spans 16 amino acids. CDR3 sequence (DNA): TGTGCCAGCAGCTTGGCCTGGGCTAGCGGGAGGGGTGAGCAGTTCTTC. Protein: CASSLAWASGRGEQFF.

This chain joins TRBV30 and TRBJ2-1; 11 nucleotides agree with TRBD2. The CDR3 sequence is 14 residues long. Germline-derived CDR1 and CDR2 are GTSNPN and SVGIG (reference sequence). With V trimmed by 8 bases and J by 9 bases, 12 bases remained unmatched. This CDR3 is CAGNKLAGVTEQFF. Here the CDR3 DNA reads TGTGCCGGAAACAAACTAGCGGGAGTAACTGAGCAGTTCTTC.

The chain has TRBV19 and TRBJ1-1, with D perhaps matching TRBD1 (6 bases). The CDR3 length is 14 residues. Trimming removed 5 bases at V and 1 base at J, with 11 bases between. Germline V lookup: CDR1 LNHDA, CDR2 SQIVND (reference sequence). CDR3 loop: CASSYQQGNTEAFF. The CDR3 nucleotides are TGTGCCAGTAGTTACCAACAGGGGAACACTGAAGCTTTCTTT. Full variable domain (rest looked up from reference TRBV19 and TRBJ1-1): DGGITQSPKYLFRKEGQNVTLSCEQNLNHDAMYWYRQDPGQGLRLIYYSQIVNDFQKGDIAEGYSVSREKKESFPLTVTSAQKNPTAFYLCASSYQQGNTEAFFGQGTRLTVV.

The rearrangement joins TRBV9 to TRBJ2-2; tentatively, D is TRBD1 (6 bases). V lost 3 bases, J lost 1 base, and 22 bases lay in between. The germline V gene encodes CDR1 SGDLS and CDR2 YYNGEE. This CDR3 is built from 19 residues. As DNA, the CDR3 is TGTGCCAGCAGCGCTAAAAGGGGGTCGGCAGGGATGAACACCGGGGAGCTGTTTTTT. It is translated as CASSAKRGSAGMNTGELFF.

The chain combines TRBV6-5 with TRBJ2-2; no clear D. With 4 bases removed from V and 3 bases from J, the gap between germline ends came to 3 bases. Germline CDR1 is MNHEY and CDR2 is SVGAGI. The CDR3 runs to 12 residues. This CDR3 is CASSSYTGELFF. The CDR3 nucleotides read TGTGCCAGCAGTTCGTACACCGGGGAGCTGTTTTTT.

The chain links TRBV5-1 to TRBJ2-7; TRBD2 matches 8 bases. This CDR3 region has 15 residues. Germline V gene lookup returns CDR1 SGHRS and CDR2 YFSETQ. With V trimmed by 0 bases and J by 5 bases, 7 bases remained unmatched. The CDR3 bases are TGCGCCAGCAGCTTGGAAGGTGGAGCGGGAGACGAGCAGTACTTC. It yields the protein CASSLEGGAGDEQYF. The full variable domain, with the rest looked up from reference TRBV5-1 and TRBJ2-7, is KAGVTQTPRYLIKTRGQQVTLSCSPISGHRSVSWYQQTPGQGLQFLFEYFSETQRNKGNFPGRFSGRQFSNSRSEMNVSTLELGDSALYLCASSLEGGAGDEQYFGPGTRLTVT.

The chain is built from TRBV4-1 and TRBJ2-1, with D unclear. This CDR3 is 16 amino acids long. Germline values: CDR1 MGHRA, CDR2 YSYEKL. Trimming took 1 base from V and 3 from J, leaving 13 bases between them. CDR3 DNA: TGCGCCAGCAGCCAAGTTAATCTATTGGTCTACAATGAGCAGTTCTTC. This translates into CASSQVNLLVYNEQFF.

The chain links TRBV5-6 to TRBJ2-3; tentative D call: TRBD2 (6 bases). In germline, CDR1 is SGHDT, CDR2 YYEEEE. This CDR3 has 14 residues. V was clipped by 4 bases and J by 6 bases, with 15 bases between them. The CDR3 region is CASSGAGTRDTQYF. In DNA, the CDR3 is TGTGCCAGCAGCGGGGCCGGGACTCGCGATACGCAGTATTTT.

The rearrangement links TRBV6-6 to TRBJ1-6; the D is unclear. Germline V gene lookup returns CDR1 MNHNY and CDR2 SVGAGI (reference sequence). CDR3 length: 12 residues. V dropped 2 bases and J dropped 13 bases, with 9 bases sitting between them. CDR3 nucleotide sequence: TGTGCCAGCAGTTACCGTTCTATGCCCCTCCACTTT. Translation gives CASSYRSMPLHF.

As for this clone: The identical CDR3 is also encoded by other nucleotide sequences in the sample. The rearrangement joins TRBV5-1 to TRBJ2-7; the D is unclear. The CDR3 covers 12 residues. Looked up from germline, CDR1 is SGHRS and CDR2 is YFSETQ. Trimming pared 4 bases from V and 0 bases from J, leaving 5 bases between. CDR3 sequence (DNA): TGCGCCAGCAGCCTTAGCTCCTACGAGCAGTACTTC. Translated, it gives CASSLSSYEQYF.

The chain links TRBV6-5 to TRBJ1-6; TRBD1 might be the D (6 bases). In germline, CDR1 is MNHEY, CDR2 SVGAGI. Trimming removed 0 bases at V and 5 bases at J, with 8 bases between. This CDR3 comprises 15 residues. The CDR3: CASSYSRGNNSPLHF. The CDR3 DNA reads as TGTGCCAGCAGTTACTCGAGGGGGAATAATTCACCCCTCCACTTT.

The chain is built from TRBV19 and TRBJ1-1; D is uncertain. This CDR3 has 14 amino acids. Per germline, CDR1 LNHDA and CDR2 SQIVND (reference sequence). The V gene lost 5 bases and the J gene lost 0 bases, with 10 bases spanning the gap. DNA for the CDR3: TGTGCCAGTAGTCTCTCCCCTATGAACACTGAAGCTTTCTTT. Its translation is CASSLSPMNTEAFF.

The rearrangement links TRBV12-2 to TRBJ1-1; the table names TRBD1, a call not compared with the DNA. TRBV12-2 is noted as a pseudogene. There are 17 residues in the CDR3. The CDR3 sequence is CASRFGDRVFGNTEAFF. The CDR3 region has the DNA TGTGCAAGTCGCTTCGGGGACAGGGTGTTTGGGAACACTGAAGCTTTCTTT.

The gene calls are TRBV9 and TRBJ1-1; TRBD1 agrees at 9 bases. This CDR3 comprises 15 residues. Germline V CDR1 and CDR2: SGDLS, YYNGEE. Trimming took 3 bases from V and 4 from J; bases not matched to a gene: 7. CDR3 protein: CASSAPGQGATEAFF. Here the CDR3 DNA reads TGTGCCAGCAGCGCACCGGGACAGGGAGCCACTGAAGCTTTCTTT.

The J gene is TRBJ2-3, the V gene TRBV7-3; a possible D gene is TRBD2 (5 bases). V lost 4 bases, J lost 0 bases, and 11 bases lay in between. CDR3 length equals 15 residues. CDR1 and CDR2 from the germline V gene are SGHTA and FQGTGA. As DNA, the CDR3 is TGTGCCAGCAGCTGGATCACGGGGAGCACAGATACGCAGTATTTT. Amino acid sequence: CASSWITGSTDTQYF.

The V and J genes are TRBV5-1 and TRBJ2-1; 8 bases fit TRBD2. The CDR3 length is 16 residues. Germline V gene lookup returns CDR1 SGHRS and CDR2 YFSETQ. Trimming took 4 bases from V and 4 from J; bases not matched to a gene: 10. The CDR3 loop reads CASSRIREGLYNEQFF. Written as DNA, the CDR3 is TGCGCCAGCAGCCGAATCCGGGAGGGCCTTTACAATGAGCAGTTCTTC.

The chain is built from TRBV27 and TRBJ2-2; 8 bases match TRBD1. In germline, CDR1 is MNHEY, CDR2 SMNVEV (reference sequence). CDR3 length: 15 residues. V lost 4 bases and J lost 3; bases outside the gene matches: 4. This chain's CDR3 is CASSSRGPDTGELFF. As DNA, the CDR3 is TGTGCCAGCAGTTCCAGGGGGCCGGACACCGGGGAGCTGTTTTTT.

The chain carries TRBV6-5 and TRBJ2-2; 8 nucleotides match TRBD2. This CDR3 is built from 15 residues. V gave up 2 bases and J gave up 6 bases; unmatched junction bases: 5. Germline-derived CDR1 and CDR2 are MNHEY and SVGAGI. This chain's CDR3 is CASSYVREGAGELFF. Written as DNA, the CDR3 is TGTGCCAGCAGTTACGTCCGGGAGGGGGCCGGGGAGCTGTTTTTT.

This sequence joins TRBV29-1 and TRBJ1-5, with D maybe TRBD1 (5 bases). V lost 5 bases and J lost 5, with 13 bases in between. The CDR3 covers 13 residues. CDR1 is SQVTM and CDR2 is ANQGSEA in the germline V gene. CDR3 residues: CSVPGGIDQPQHF. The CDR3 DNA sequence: TGCAGCGTTCCGGGGGGTATTGATCAGCCCCAGCATTTT.